This T cell receptor (beta chain) was recovered during a study of T cell repertoires in cytomegalovirus infection. Study at large: Selected CMV epitopes included recently identified HLA-C-restricted ones as well as well-studied HLA-B-restricted ones. A matching HLA type, together with CMV infection, was signaled by public TCR beta signatures.

Germline CDR1 SGHVS, CDR2 FQNEAQ. The CDR3 totals 11 residues. TCRdb used MiXCR to reprocess the reads, holding one entry per CDR3 protein. The sample holds about 900,000 distinct CDR3 sequences; around 31% are singletons and the top ten take 11% to 15%. Study conclusions and caveats: The study identified carriers of CMV plus the relevant HLA from cumulative public TCR beta family frequency. HLA-C-restricted CMV-specific TCR beta clonotypes prevailed in the ex vivo response.

Only a few counts were recorded for this clonotype. Its antigen is as yet unknown. At one boundary the junction diverges from the germline segment, which might be a read error. The source material was cultured CD8+ T cells from PBMCs, sampled from culture after CMV antigen stimulation. The rearrangement links TRBV7-8 to TRBJ1-2; no firm D call. The source of this sequence is a human donor in good health (CMV status not recorded). Some clones in this sample may be carry-over from other donors' samples. The CDR3 DNA is TGTGCCAGCAGCTTAGGGCCCGGCATTTCCTTC. Translated, it gives CASSLGPGISF. Full variable domain (rest looked up from reference TRBV7-8 and TRBJ1-2): GAGVSQSPRYKVAKRGQDVALRCDPISGHVSLFWYQQALGQGPEFLTYFQNEAQLDKSGLPSDRFFAERPEGSVSTLKIQRTQQEDSAVYLCASSLGPGISFGSGTRLTVV.